Presented here are 22 T cell receptor beta chains from one specimen sequenced in a study of vaccination and CD4 T cells after COVID-19. The Oncomine TCR Beta short-read assay was applied to DNA of cultured CD4+ T cells. One entry per CDR3 protein results from TCRdb running MiXCR on the PCR reads. The table lists fewer than 12,000 distinct CDR3 sequences, 31% of them singletons. Treatment noted: roughly ten-day PBMC culture with coronavirus spike peptide pools or control peptides (ViraFEST assay). For these TCRs, the target antigens are not known. Sequencing was done on a sample of CD4+ T cells from blood, cultured in vitro. The receptors come from a human donor who had recovered from COVID-19.

The chain carries TRBV5-1 and TRBJ2-5; tentative D call: TRBD1 (5 bases). Germline V gene lookup returns CDR1 SGHRS and CDR2 YFSETQ. CDR3 size: 14 residues. Trimming stripped 0 bases from V and 5 bases from J, with 11 bases between. The CDR3 DNA follows: TGCGCCAGCAGCTTGGATCAGGGAAGGGAGACCCAGTACTTC. This codes for CASSLDQGRETQYF.

This clonotype was seen a handful of times. The V gene is TRBV20-1, the J gene TRBJ1-1, with TRBD1 identical over 7 bases. V lost 2 bases, J lost 1 base, and 4 bases stayed unmatched. Germline CDR1 and CDR2: DFQATT and SNEGSKA (reference sequence). CDR3 length: 14 amino acids. The CDR3 loop is CSARTAGGNTEAFF. The CDR3 coding sequence is TGCAGTGCTAGAACTGCAGGGGGGAACACTGAAGCTTTCTTT.

V is TRBV10-3 and J is TRBJ1-1; 7 nucleotides match TRBD1. The CDR3 extends over 16 amino acids. J gave up 3 bases and V 6 bases, and 13 bases lay outside the gene matches. The germline gives CDR1 ENHRY, CDR2 SYGVKD. The CDR3 protein is CAIRDISGGRDTEAFF. DNA for the CDR3: TGTGCCATCAGAGACATATCAGGGGGAAGAGACACTGAAGCTTTCTTT.

This clonotype was seen a handful of times. This chain uses TRBV6-5 with TRBJ2-7, with 7 bases matching TRBD1. J lost 5 bases, V lost 2 bases, and 9 bases had no gene match. CDR1 and CDR2 (germline): MNHEY, SVGAGI. This CDR3 has 15 residues. In DNA, the CDR3 is TGTGCCAGCAGTTACCGAGGAGAAGGGGGCAACGAGCAGTACTTC. Encoded protein: CASSYRGEGGNEQYF.

This clonotype appeared once. The rearrangement links TRBV5-5 to TRBJ1-1, with D unresolved. CDR3 length equals 14 residues. CDR1 is SGHKS and CDR2 is YYEKEE in the germline V gene (reference sequence). V was clipped by 3 bases and J by 5 bases, with 14 bases between them. CDR3 sequence (DNA): TGTGCCAGCAGCTCGGTGGGAGAAGGGACTGAAGCTTTCTTT. Amino acid sequence: CASSSVGEGTEAFF.

The J gene is TRBJ1-2, the V gene TRBV7-2; 7 nucleotides line up with TRBD1. V was pared by 3 bases and J by 6 bases, with 13 bases of the junction left unmatched. Germline V gives CDR1 SGHTA, CDR2 FQGNSA. The CDR3 totals 16 residues. CDR3: CASSFSRSAGGDGYTF. The CDR3, as DNA: TGTGCCAGCAGCTTTTCCCGATCGGCAGGGGGAGATGGCTACACCTTC. Full variable domain (remainder filled in from reference TRBV7-2 and TRBJ1-2): GAGVSQSPSNKVTEKGKDVELRCDPISGHTALYWYRQSLGQGLEFLIYFQGNSAPDKSGLPSDRFSAERTGGSVSTLTIQRTQQEDSAVYLCASSFSRSAGGDGYTFGSGTRLTVV.

This rearrangement joins TRBV27 to TRBJ1-1, with D tentatively TRBD1 (6 bases). Looked up from germline, CDR1 is MNHEY and CDR2 is SMNVEV (reference sequence). This CDR3 is built from 15 residues. V dropped 7 bases and J dropped 0 bases, with 15 bases sitting between them. This chain's CDR3 is CASNNRDTLNTEAFF. CDR3 nucleotides: TGTGCCAGCAACAACCGGGACACCCTGAACACTGAAGCTTTCTTT.

The V and J genes are TRBV7-2 and TRBJ1-1; D remains unclear. With 1 base removed from V and 0 bases from J, the gap between germline ends came to 3 bases. CDR1 SGHTA and CDR2 FQGNSA come from the germline V gene. The CDR3 is 13 amino acids. Here the CDR3 reads CASSLEMNTEAFF. As DNA, the CDR3 is TGTGCCAGCAGCTTAGAGATGAACACTGAAGCTTTCTTT.

The J gene is TRBJ2-2, the V gene TRBV7-9; a possible D gene is TRBD1 (6 bases). The CDR3 consists of 16 residues. Germline V gene lookup returns CDR1 SEHNR and CDR2 FQNEAQ (reference sequence). Trimming took off 5 bases at V and 1 base at J, with 14 bases between the two ends. CDR3 in DNA: TGTGCCAGCAGCCGGTCGAAGACAGGGAACACCGGGGAGCTGTTTTTT. Amino acids: CASSRSKTGNTGELFF.

This clonotype was seen more than once but under ten times. This chain links TRBV7-2 with TRBJ2-2; no clear D gene. Trimming took off 5 bases at V and 4 bases at J, with 11 bases between the two ends. CDR1 is SGHTA and CDR2 is FQGNSA in the germline V gene. This CDR3 spans 14 amino acids. In DNA form, the CDR3 reads TGTGCCAGCAGCCCTATTAGAGTCACCGGGGAGCTGTTTTTT. This gives the protein CASSPIRVTGELFF.

In this sample, this clonotype turned up a few times. The chain combines TRBV7-2 with TRBJ2-1; 10 bases align to TRBD2. This CDR3 spans 14 amino acids. Germline trimming cut 6 bases from V and 7 bases from J; bases unmatched to any gene: 6. Germline values: CDR1 SGHTA, CDR2 FQGNSA. The DNA for the CDR3 is TGTGCCAGCAGAGTAGCGGGAGGATTAAATGAGCAGTTCTTC. Protein product: CASRVAGGLNEQFF.

This chain uses TRBV5-1 with TRBJ1-1; a possible D gene is TRBD1 (6 bases). The CDR3 extends over 16 amino acids. Trimming removed 4 bases from V and 1 base from J, with 17 bases in between. Germline loops: CDR1 SGHRS, CDR2 YFSETQ. In nucleotides, the CDR3 is TGCGCCAGCAGCCCATCGTGGGACATCGGGAACACTGAAGCTTTCTTT. This translates into CASSPSWDIGNTEAFF.

V usage is TRBV6-2 or TRBV6-3 and J usage is TRBJ2-7; the D gene is possibly TRBD1 (6 bases). Trimming stripped 6 bases from V and 0 bases from J, with 15 bases between. From germline, CDR1 is MNHEY and CDR2 SVGEGT. The CDR3 totals 15 residues. The chain's CDR3 is CASSLGQSNSYEQYF. In DNA form, the CDR3 reads TGTGCCAGCAGCCTAGGACAGTCCAACTCCTACGAGCAGTACTTC.

The chain employs TRBV10-3 and TRBJ1-6, with 7 nucleotides matching TRBD1. The germline V gene has CDR1 ENHRY and CDR2 SYGVKD. CDR3 length: 13 amino acids. The junction had 5 bases not matched to a gene; V was cut back by 10 bases and J by 5 bases. The CDR3 is CATRGTDNSPLHF. CDR3 in DNA: TGTGCCACCAGGGGGACGGATAATTCACCCCTCCACTTT.

The J gene is TRBJ1-1, the V gene TRBV7-8; TRBD1 aligns across 8 bases. J was trimmed by 8 bases and V by 1 base; bases with no gene match: 6. The CDR3 is made up of 14 amino acids. Germline V gene sequence: CDR1 SGHVS, CDR2 FQNEAQ. The CDR3 region is CASSLDTGGGEAFF. In DNA, the CDR3 is TGTGCCAGCAGCTTAGATACAGGGGGGGGGGAAGCTTTCTTT.

This clonotype has only a few counts. This CDR3 is CSARDPAGGNQPQHF. The CDR3 bases are TGCAGTGCTAGAGATCCGGCAGGGGGCAATCAGCCCCAGCATTTT. V gene TRBV20-1 combines with J gene TRBJ1-5, with a weak D call TRBD1 (6 bases). The CDR3 totals 15 residues. V was clipped by 0 bases and J by 2 bases, with 11 bases between them. Germline V CDR1 and CDR2: DFQATT, SNEGSKA (reference sequence).

The chain combines TRBV11-3 with TRBJ2-7; 9 nucleotides agree with TRBD1. CDR3 length equals 13 residues. The V segment lost 5 bases and the J segment 6 bases; nucleotides outside the gene matches: 5. From germline, CDR1 is SGHNT and CDR2 YENEEA. The CDR3 sequence: CASSQDRGIEQYF. The CDR3 DNA sequence: TGTGCCAGCAGCCAGGACAGGGGCATCGAGCAGTACTTC.

The chain recombines TRBV11-3 with TRBJ1-6; D possibly corresponds to TRBD1 (5 bases). This CDR3 spans 15 amino acids. Germline V gives CDR1 SGHNT, CDR2 YENEEA. V shed 5 bases and J shed 9 bases, with 17 bases lying between them. The CDR3 sequence: CASSQRRDYGSPLHF. CDR3 DNA sequence: TGTGCCAGCAGCCAGCGCCGGGACTATGGTTCACCCCTCCACTTT.

The CDR3 sequence: CASSSRQGGETQYF. The DNA of the CDR3 is TGTGCCAGCAGCTCCCGACAGGGTGGAGAGACCCAGTACTTC. V gene TRBV5-4 combines with J gene TRBJ2-5, with 7 bases that match TRBD1. The CDR3 has 14 amino acids. The ends lost 3 bases at V and 4 bases at J; junction bases unmatched: 6. Germline assignment: CDR1 SGHNT and CDR2 YYREEE (reference sequence).

The rearrangement joins TRBV18 to TRBJ2-7; TRBD1 or TRBD2 may be the D gene (6 bases each). Germline V lookup: CDR1 KGHSH, CDR2 LQKENI. The CDR3 is 14 residues long. Deletions cut 4 bases from V and 6 bases from J, with 16 bases between. CDR3 sequence reads: CASSRERGGGEQYF. In DNA form, the CDR3 reads TGTGCCAGCTCACGCGAGAGAGGGGGAGGCGAGCAGTACTTC.

This clonotype has more than one count but fewer than ten. The DNA for the CDR3 is TGTGCCACCAGCCTTACTAGCTCCTACAATGAGCAGTTCTTC. It is translated as CATSLTSSYNEQFF. V and J are TRBV24-1 and TRBJ2-1; D is perhaps TRBD2 (5 bases). The CDR3 consists of 14 residues. Germline CDR1 is KGHDR and CDR2 is SFDVKD. Trimming removed 7 bases from V and 0 bases from J, with 9 bases in between.

The genes are TRBV7-2 and TRBJ1-5; weak D call: TRBD1 (5 bases). CDR1 and CDR2 from the germline V gene are SGHTA and FQGNSA. The V end was cut by 4 bases, the J end by 6 bases, with 16 bases between. CDR3 length: 15 amino acids. CDR3 coding DNA: TGTGCCAGCAGCTCCCCGCCAGGGCTTAGTCAGCCCCAGCATTTT. It is translated as CASSSPPGLSQPQHF.